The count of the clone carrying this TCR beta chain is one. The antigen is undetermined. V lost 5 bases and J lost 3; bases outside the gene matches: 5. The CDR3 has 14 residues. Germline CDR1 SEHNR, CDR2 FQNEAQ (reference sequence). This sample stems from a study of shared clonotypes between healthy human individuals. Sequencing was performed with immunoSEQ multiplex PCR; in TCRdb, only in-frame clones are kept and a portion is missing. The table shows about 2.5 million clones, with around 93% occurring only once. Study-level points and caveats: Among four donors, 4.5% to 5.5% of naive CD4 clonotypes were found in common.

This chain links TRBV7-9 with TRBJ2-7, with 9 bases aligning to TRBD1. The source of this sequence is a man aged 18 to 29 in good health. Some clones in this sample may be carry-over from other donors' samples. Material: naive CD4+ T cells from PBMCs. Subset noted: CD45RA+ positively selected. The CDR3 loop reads CASSPTGGVYEQYF. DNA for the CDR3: TGTGCCAGCAGCCCGACAGGGGGGGTCTACGAGCAGTACTTC.